The 14 T cell receptor beta chains below come from one sample, sequenced in a study of shared clonotypes between healthy human individuals. The repertoire was sequenced with immunoSEQ multiplex PCR; TCRdb's copy has only in-frame clones and lacks some. The table records 800,000 or so clones, approximately 96% of them present only once. CD45RO-negative CD8 cells positively selected for CCR7 made up the naive population, which excluded terminally differentiated effector memory CD45RA+ cells. The sequencing sample was made of naive CD8+ T cells sorted from blood. The receptors here all came from a man younger than 40 in good health.

The chain couples TRBV9 to TRBJ2-3; D is ambiguous. The germline V gene has CDR1 SGDLS and CDR2 YYNGEE. Trimming stripped 0 bases from V and 1 base from J, with 15 bases between. This CDR3 is built from 17 residues. CDR3 nucleotide sequence: TGTGCCAGCAGCGTAGGGCGGAGCTTCATTGGCACAGATACGCAGTATTTT. Its translation: CASSVGRSFIGTDTQYF. The full variable domain, rest sourced from reference TRBV9 and TRBJ2-3, is DSGVTQTPKHLITATGQRVTLRCSPRSGDLSVYWYQQSLDQGLQFLIQYYNGEERAKGNILERFSAQQFPDLHSELNLSSLELGDSALYFCASSVGRSFIGTDTQYFGPGTRLTVL.

The chain couples TRBV11-2 to TRBJ2-7, with 7 bases that match TRBD1. From germline, CDR1 is SGHAT and CDR2 FQNNGV. This CDR3 comprises 16 residues. V was clipped by 5 bases and J by 2 bases; unmatched bases: 12. The CDR3 DNA is TGTGCCAGCAGCGATCGATTCGGGACAGCCCCCTACGAGCAGTACTTC. The encoded protein is CASSDRFGTAPYEQYF.

The chain carries TRBV19 and TRBJ1-1; D is unclear. Trimming stripped 7 bases from V and 6 bases from J, with 15 bases between. The CDR3 sequence is 13 residues long. Germline V gene lookup returns CDR1 LNHDA and CDR2 SQIVND (reference sequence). CDR3 sequence (DNA): TGTGCCAGTACCCTGGGTGGGCTCGCTGAAGCTTTCTTT. This translates into CASTLGGLAEAFF.

This chain connects TRBV5-5 to TRBJ2-1; D unresolved. Germline values: CDR1 SGHKS, CDR2 YYEKEE (reference sequence). CDR3 size: 15 residues. The V end lost 1 base, the J end lost 4 bases, and 12 bases lay between the germline ends. The CDR3 loop reads CASSLFRSTYNEQFF. The CDR3 DNA is TGTGCCAGCAGCTTGTTCCGTTCCACGTACAATGAGCAGTTCTTC.

This chain joins TRBV11-2 and TRBJ2-7; 11 bases are shared with TRBD2. This CDR3 has 18 amino acids. The germline V gene has CDR1 SGHAT and CDR2 FQNNGV. Trimming at V came to 4 bases and at J to 6 bases, leaving 17 bases not matched to a gene. CDR3 region: CASSSEGLAGFLGSEQYF. CDR3 DNA: TGTGCCAGCAGCTCGGAAGGACTAGCGGGTTTCTTAGGAAGCGAGCAGTACTTC.

This clone was detected only once. This sequence joins TRBV29-1 and TRBJ2-2; D is uncertain. This CDR3 has 15 amino acids. Germline V gives CDR1 SQVTM, CDR2 ANQGSEA. V dropped 4 bases and J dropped 0 bases, with 12 bases sitting between them. CDR3 sequence (DNA): TGCAGCGTTGTGGAAGTCAGCTCGAACACCGGGGAGCTGTTTTTT. This translates into CSVVEVSSNTGELFF.

The CDR3 region is CASIGAVGNEQFF. The CDR3, as DNA: TGTGCCAGCATCGGAGCGGTTGGCAATGAGCAGTTCTTC. The chain has TRBV27 and TRBJ2-1, with D perhaps TRBD2 (5 bases). V was cut by 7 bases and J by 6 bases, with 13 bases left in between. The CDR3 extends over 13 amino acids. The germline V gene has CDR1 MNHEY and CDR2 SMNVEV (reference sequence).

This chain uses TRBV7-9 with TRBJ2-3, with D tentatively TRBD2 (6 bases). The CDR3 is 16 amino acids. Trimming shortened V by 5 bases and J by 4 bases, and 19 bases separated the two germline ends. CDR1 is SEHNR, CDR2 FQNEAQ, per germline (reference sequence). In DNA form, the CDR3 reads TGTGCCAGCAGCCCCGCCTCGGGAGCTGAGTCAGATACGCAGTATTTT. Protein product: CASSPASGAESDTQYF.

V usage is TRBV9 and J usage is TRBJ1-1; 9 bases agree with TRBD1. The CDR3 covers 17 residues. CDR1 SGDLS and CDR2 YYNGEE come from the germline V gene. J was trimmed by 5 bases and V by 5 bases; bases with no gene match: 16. The CDR3: CASSALPWDREGTEAFF. For the CDR3, the DNA is TGTGCCAGCAGTGCCTTACCTTGGGACAGGGAGGGTACTGAAGCTTTCTTT.

The rearrangement links TRBV5-1 to TRBJ2-7, with 9 bases identical to TRBD2. Germline loops: CDR1 SGHRS, CDR2 YFSETQ. V was clipped by 0 bases and J by 3 bases; unmatched bases: 10. This CDR3 comprises 17 residues. CDR3 in DNA: TGCGCCAGCAGCTTGGAACGTCTAGCGGGGAACGGCTACGAGCAGTACTTC. Its translation is CASSLERLAGNGYEQYF.

In its sample, this clone was seen once. The J gene is TRBJ2-3, the V gene TRBV7-9, with D tentatively TRBD2 (5 bases). The germline V gene encodes CDR1 SEHNR and CDR2 FQNEAQ (reference sequence). The CDR3 has 12 residues. Trimming left V 8 bases short and J 2 bases short, with 8 bases between. CDR3 residues: CASLGDTDTQYF. CDR3 DNA: TGTGCCAGCCTCGGGGACACAGATACGCAGTATTTT.

V gene TRBV9 combines with J gene TRBJ1-2; D is unresolved. The CDR3 is 14 amino acids. The V end lost 2 bases, the J end lost 4 bases, and 12 bases lay between the germline ends. The germline V gene encodes CDR1 SGDLS and CDR2 YYNGEE. CDR3 bases: TGTGCCAGCAGCGTCGGAGCTGTGGTCTATGGCTACACCTTC. Encoded protein: CASSVGAVVYGYTF.

The J gene is TRBJ2-7, the V gene TRBV18, with 8 bases that match TRBD1. Unmatched junction bases numbered 10, after V lost 5 bases and J lost 4 bases. The CDR3 spans 15 residues. Germline loops: CDR1 KGHSH, CDR2 LQKENI. The CDR3 is CASSGPRTGIYEQYF. As DNA, the CDR3 is TGTGCCAGCTCAGGGCCCCGGACAGGGATTTACGAGCAGTACTTC.

The rearrangement joins TRBV5-1 to TRBJ2-3; D is undetermined. The germline V gene encodes CDR1 SGHRS and CDR2 YFSETQ. Between the trimmed V and J ends, which lost 3 bases and 2 bases, there was a span of 7 bases. The CDR3 loop spans 13 amino acids. The CDR3 region has the DNA TGCGCCAGCAGCTCAGCTATCACAGATACGCAGTATTTT. This sequence encodes CASSSAITDTQYF.